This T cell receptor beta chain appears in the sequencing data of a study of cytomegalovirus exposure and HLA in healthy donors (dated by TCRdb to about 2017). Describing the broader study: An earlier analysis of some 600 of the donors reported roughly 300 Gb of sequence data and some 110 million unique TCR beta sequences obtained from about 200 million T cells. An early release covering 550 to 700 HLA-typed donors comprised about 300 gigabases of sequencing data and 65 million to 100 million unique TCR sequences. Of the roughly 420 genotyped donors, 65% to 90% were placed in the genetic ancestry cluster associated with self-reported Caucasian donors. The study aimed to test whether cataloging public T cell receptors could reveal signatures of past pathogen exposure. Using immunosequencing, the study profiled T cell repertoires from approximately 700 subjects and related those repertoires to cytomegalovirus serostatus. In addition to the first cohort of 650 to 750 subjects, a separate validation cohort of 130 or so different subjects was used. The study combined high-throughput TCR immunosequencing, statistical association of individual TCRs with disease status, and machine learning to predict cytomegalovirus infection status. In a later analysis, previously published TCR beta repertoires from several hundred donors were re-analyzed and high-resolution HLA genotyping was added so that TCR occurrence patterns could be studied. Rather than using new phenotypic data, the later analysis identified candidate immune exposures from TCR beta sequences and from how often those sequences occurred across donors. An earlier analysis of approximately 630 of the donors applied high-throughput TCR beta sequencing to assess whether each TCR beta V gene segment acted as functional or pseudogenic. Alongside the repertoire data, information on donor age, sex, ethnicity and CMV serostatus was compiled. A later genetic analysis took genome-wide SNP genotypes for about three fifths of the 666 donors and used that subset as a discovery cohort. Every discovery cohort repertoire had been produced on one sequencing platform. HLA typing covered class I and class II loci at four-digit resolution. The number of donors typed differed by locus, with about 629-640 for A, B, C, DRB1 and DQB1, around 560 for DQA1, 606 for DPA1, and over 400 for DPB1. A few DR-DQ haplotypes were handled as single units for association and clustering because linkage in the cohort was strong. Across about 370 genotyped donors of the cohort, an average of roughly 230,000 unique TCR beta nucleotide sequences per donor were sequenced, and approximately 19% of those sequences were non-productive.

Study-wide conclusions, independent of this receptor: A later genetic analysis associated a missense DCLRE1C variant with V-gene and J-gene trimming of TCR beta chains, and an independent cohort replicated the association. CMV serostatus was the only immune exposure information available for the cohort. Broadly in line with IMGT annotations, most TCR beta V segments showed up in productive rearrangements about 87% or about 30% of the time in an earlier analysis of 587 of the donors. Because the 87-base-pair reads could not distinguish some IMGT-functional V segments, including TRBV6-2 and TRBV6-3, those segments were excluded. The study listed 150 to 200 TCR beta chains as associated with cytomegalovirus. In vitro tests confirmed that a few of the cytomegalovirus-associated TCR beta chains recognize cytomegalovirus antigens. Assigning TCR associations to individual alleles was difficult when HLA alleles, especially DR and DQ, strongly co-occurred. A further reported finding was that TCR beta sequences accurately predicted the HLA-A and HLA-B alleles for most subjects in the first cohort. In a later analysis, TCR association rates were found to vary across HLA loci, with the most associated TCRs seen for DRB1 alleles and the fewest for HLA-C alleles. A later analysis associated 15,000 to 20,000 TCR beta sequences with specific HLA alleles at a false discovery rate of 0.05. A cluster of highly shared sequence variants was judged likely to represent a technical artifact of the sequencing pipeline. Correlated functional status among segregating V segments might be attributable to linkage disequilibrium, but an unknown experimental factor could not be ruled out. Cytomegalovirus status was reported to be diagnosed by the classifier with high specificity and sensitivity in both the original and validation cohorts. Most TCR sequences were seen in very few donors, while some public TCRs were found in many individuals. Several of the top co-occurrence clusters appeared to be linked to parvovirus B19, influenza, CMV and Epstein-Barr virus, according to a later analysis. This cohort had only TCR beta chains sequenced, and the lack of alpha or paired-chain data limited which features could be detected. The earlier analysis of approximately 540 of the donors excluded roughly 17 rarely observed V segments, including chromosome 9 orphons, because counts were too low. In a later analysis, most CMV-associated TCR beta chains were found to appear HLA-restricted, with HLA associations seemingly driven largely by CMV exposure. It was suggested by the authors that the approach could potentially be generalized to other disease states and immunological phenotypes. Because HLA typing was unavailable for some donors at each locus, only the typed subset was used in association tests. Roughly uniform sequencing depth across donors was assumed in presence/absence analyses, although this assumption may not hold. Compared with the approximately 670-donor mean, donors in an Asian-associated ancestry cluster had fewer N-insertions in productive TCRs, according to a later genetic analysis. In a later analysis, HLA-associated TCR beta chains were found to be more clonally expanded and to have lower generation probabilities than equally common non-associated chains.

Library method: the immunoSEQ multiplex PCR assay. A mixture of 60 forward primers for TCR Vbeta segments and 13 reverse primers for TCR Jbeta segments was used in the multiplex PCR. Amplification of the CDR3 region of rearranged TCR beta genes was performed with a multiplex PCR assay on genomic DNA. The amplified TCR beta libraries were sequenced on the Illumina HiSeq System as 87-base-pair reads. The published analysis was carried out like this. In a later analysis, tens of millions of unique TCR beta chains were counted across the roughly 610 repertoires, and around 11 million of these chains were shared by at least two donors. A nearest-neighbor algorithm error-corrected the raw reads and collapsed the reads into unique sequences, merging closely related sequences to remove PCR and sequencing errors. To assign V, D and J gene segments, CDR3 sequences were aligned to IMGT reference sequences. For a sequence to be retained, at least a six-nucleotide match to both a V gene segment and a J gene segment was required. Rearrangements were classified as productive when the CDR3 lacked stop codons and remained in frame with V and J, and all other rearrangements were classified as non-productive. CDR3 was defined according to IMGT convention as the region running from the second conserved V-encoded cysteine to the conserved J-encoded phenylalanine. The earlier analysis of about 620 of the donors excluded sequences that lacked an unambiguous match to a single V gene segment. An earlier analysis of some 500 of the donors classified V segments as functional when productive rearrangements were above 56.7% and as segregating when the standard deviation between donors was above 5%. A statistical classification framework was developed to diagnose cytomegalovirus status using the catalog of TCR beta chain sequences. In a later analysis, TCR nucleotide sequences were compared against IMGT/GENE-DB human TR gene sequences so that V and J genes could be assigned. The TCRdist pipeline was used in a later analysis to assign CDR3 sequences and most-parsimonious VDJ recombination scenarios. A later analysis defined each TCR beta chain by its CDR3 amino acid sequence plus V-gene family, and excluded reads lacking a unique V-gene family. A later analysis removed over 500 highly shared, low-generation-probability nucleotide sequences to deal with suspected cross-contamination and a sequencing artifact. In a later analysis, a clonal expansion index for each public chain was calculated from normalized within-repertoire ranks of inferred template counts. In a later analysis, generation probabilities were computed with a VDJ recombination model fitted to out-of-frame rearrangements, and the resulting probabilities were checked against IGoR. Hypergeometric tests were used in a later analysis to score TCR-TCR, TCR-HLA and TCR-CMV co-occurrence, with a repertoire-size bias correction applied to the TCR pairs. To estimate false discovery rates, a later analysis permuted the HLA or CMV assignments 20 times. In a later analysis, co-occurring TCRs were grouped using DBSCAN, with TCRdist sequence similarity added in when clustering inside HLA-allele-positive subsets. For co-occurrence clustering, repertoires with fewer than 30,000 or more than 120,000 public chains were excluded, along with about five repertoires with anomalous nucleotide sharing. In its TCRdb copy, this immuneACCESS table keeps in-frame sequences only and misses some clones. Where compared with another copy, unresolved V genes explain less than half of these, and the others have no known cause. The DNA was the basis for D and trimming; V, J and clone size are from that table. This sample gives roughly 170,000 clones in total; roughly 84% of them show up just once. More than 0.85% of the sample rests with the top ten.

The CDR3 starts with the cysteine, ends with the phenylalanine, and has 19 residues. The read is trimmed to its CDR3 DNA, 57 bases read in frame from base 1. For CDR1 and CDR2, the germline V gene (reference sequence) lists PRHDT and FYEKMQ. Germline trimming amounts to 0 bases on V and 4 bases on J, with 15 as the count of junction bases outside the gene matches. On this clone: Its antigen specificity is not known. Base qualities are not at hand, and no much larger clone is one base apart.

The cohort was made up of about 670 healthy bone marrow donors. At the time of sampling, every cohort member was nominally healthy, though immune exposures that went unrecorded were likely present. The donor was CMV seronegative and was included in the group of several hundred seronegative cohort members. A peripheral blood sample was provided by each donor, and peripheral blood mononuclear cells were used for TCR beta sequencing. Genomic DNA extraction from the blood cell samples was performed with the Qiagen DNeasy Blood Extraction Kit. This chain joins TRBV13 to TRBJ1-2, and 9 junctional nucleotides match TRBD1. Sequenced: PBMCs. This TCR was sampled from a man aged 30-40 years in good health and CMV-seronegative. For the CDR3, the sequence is CASSLGGGPGQGSIYGYTF. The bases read TGTGCCAGCAGCTTAGGGGGTGGGCCTGGACAGGGGTCGATCTATGGCTACACCTTC.